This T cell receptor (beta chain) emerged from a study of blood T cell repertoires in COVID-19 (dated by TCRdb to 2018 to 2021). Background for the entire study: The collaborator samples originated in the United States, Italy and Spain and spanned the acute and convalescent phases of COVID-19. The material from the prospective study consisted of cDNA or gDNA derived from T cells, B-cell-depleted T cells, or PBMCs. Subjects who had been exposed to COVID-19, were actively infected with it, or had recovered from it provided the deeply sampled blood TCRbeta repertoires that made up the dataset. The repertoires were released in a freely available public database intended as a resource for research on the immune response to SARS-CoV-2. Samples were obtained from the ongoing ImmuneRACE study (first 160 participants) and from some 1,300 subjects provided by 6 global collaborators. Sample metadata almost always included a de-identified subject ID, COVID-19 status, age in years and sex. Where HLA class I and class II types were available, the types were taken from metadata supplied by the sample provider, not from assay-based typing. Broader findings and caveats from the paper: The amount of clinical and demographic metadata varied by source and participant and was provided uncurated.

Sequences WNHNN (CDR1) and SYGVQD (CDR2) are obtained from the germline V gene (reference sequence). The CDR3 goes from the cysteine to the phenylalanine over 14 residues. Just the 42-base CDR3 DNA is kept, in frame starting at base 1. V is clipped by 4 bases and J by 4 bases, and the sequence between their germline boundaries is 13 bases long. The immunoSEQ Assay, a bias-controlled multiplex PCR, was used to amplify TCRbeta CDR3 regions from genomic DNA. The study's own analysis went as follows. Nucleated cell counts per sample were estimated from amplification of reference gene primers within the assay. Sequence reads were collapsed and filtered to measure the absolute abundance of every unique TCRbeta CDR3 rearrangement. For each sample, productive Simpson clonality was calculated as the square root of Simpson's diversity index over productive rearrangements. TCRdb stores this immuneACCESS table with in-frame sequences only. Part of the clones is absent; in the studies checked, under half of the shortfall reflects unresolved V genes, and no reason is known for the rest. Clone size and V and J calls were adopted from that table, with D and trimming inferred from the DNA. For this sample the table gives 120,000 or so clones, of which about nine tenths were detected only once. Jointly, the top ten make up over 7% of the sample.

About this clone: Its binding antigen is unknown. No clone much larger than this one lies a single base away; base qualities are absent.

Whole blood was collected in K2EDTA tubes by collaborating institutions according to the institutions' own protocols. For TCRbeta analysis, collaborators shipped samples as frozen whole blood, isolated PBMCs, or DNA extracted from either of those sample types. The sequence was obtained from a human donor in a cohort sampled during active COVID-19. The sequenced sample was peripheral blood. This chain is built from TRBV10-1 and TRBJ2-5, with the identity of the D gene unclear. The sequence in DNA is TGCGCCAGCAGTGGGTCCCAGATTGGAGAGACCCAGTACTTC. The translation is CASSGSQIGETQYF.